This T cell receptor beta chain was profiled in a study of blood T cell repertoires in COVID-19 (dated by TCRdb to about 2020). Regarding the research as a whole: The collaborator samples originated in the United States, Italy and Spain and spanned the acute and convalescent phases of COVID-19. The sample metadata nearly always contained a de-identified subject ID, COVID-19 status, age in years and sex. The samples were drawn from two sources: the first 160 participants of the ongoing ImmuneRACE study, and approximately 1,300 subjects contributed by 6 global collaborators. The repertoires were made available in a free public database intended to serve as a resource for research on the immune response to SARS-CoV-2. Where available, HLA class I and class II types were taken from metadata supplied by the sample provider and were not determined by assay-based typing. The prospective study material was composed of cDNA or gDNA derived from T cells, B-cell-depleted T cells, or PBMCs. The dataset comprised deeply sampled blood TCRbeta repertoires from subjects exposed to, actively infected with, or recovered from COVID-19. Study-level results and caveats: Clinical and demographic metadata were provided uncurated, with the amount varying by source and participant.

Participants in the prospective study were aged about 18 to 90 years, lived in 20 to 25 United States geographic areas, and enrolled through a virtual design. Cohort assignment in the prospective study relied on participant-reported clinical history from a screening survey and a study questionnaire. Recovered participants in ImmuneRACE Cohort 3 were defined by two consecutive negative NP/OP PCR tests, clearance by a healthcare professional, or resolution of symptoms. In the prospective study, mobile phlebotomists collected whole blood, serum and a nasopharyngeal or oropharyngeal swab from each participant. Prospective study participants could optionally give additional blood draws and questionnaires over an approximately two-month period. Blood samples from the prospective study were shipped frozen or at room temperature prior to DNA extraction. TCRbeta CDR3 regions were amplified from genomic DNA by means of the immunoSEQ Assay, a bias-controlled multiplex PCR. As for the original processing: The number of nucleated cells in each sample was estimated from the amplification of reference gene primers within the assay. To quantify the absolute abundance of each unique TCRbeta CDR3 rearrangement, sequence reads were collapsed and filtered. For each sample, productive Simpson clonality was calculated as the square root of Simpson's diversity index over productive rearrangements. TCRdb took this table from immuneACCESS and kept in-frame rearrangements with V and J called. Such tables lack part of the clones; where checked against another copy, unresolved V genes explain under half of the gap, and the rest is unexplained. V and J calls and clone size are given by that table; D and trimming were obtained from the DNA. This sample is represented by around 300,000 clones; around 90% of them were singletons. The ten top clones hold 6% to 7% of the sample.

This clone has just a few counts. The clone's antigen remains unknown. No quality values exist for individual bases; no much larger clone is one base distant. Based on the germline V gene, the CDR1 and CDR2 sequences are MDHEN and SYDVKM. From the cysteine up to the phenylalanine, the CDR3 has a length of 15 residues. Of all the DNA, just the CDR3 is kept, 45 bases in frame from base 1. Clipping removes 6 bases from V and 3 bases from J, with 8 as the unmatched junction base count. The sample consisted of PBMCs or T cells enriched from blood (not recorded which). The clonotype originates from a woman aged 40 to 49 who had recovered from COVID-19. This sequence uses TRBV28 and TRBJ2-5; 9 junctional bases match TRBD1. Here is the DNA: TGTGCCAGCAGAGGTTCACAGGGGGCGGAAGAGACCCAGTACTTC. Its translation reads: CASRGSQGAEETQYF.